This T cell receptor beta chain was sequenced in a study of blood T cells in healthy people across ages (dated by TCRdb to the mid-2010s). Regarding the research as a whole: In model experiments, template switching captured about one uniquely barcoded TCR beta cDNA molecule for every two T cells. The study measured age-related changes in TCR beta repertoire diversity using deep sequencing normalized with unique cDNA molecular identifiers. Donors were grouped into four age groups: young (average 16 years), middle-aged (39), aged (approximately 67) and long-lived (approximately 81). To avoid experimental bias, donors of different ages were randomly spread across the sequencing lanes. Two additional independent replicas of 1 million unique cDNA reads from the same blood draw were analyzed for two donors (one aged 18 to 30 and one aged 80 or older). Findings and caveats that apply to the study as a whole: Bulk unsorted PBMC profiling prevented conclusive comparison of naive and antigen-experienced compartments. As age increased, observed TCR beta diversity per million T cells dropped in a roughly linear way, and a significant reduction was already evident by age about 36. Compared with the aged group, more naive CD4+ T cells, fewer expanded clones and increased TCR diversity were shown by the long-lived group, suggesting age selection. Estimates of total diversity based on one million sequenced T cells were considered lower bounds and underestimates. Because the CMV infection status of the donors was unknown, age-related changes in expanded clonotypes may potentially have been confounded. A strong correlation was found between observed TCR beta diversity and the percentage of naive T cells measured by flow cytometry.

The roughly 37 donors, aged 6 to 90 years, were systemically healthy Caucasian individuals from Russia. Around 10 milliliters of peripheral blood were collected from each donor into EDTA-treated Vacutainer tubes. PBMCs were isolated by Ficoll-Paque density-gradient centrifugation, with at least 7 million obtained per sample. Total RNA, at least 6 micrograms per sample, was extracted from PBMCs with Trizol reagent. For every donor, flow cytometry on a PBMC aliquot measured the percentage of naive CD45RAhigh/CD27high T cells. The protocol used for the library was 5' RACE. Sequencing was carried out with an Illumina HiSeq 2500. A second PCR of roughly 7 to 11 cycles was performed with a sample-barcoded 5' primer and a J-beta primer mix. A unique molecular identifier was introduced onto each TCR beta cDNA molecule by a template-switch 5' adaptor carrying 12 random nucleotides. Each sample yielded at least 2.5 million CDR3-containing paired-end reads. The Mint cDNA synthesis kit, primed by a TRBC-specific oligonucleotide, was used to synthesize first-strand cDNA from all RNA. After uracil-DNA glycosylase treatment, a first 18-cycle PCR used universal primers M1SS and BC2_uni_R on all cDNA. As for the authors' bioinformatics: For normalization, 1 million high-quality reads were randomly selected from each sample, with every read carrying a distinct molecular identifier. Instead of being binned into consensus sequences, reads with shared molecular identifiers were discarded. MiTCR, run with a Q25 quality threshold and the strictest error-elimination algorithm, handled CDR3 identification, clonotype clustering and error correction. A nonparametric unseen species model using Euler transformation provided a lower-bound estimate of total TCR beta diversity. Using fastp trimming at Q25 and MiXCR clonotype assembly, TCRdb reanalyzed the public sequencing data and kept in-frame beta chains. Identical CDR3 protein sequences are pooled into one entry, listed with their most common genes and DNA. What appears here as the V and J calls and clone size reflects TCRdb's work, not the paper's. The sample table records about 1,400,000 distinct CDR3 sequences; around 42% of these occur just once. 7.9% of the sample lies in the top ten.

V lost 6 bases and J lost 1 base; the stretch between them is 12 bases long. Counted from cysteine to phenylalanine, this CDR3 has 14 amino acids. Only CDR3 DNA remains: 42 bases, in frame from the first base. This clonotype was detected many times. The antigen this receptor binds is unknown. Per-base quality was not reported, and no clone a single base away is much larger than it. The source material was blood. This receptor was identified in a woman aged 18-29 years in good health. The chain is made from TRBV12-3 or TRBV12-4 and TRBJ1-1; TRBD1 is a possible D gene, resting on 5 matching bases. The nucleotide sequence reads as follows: TGTGCCAGCAGCCCGGGGGGGGGGAACACTGAAGCTTTCTTT. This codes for CASSPGGGNTEAFF.